Below, 5 T cell receptor beta chains from the same sample are listed, as sequenced in a study of blood T cell repertoires in COVID-19 (dated by TCRdb to about 2020). Library generation was performed with the immunoSEQ multiplex PCR assay. Imported from immuneACCESS, the table was reduced by TCRdb to in-frame sequences with V and J called. These copies leave out some clones; in studies compared against another copy, an unresolved V gene accounts for under half, and the cause of the remainder is not known. In this sample the table shows 180,000 or so clones, roughly 86% of which occur a single time. 1.5% to 2% of the sample belongs to the ten largest clones. The sample was peripheral blood. The receptors originated from a man younger than 35 with active or convalescent COVID-19.

V is TRBV5-1 and J is TRBJ2-5, with D perhaps TRBD2 (6 bases). Trimming cost V 1 base and J 4 bases, with 14 bases left between them. This CDR3 region has 15 residues. The germline CDR1 and CDR2 sequences are SGHRS and YFSETQ. The CDR3 is CASSLLPGRGETQYF. The CDR3 DNA follows: TGCGCCAGCAGCTTGCTACCAGGGCGGGGAGAGACCCAGTACTTC.

The CDR3 protein is CATSLDRGNSNQPQHF. CDR3 bases: TGTGCCACCAGCCTGGACAGGGGAAATAGCAATCAGCCCCAGCATTTT. V gene TRBV15 combines with J gene TRBJ1-5; 9 bases map to TRBD1. Germline V lookup: CDR1 LNHNV, CDR2 YYDKDF (reference sequence). This CDR3 is built from 16 residues. Trimming removed 5 bases from V and 0 bases from J; junction bases left unmatched: 5.

V usage is TRBV9 and J usage is TRBJ2-5; 7 bases align to TRBD2. The CDR3 totals 17 residues. Germline trimming cut 1 base from V and 4 bases from J; bases unmatched to any gene: 13. Germline V gene lookup returns CDR1 SGDLS and CDR2 YYNGEE. The CDR3 region is CASSVTFGREMGETQYF. In nucleotides, the CDR3 is TGTGCCAGCAGCGTAACCTTTGGGCGGGAGATGGGAGAGACCCAGTACTTC.

The CDR3 protein is CASSGGETGELFF. CDR3 sequence (DNA): TGTGCCAGCAGTGGGGGGGAAACCGGGGAGCTGTTTTTT. V and J are TRBV6-6 and TRBJ2-2; 7 bases match TRBD2. Germline V gives CDR1 MNHNY, CDR2 SVGAGI (reference sequence). J lost 5 bases, V lost 5 bases, and 2 bases had no gene match. This CDR3 has 13 amino acids.

The J gene is TRBJ2-3, the V gene TRBV5-1, with 7 bases aligning to TRBD1. The CDR3 sequence is 13 residues long. CDR1 and CDR2 (germline): SGHRS, YFSETQ. The V segment lost 5 bases and the J segment 4 bases; nucleotides outside the gene matches: 4. The CDR3 protein is CASSSDRADTQYF. In nucleotides, the CDR3 is TGCGCCAGCAGTTCTGACAGGGCAGATACGCAGTATTTT.